This T cell receptor beta chain was retrieved from a study of CD8 T cells in Susac syndrome. CD8+ and CD4+ T cells were negatively isolated; TEMRA cells were FACS-enriched. The authors reverse transcribed roughly 0.5 to 1 ug RNA with random hexamers. TCRdb used MiXCR to reprocess the immunoSEQ multiplex PCR reads, holding one entry per CDR3 protein. This sample yields about 200,000 distinct CDR3 sequences, of which around 95% are seen a single time; 0.093% belongs to the top ten. Material: CD4+ T cells from PBMCs. The sequence derives from a human donor with multiple sclerosis.

In DNA form, the CDR3 reads TGTGCCTGGACGGACAGGGAGGGGGGCTACACCTTC. This gives the protein CAWTDREGGYTF. The V gene is TRBV30, the J gene TRBJ1-2, with 8 positions matching TRBD1. Germline V lookup: CDR1 GTSNPN, CDR2 SVGIG (reference sequence). Unmatched junction bases numbered 6, after V lost 4 bases and J lost 8 bases. The CDR3 is 12 residues long. Complete variable domain (other parts from reference TRBV30 and TRBJ1-2): SQTIHQWPATLVQPVGSPLSLECTVEGTSNPNLYWYRQAAGRGLQLLFYSVGIGQISSEVPQNLSASRPQDRQFILSSKKLLLSDSGFYLCAWTDREGGYTFGSGTRLTVV.